This T cell receptor (beta chain) derives from a study of hypomethylating agent response in myelodysplastic syndrome. CDR3 size: 16 residues. Germline V CDR1 and CDR2: SGHRS, YFSETQ. As concerns this clone: The antigen is not known. At one end the junction does not follow the germline gene, possibly because of a read error.

Study observations and caveats: Across all patients and within response groups, hypomethylating treatment left richness, diversity and clonality without significant change. Whether shared GLIPH2 clusters recognize novel MDS antigens was not confirmed.

Sequencing used immunoSEQ multiplex PCR; TCRdb keeps in-frame clones, though not all of them. The sample records about 5,400 clones, about nine tenths being singletons. Bulk bone marrow was analyzed without sorting T-cell subsets. The sample in question was bone marrow, obtained before or after starting hypomethylating agent treatment for myelodysplastic syndrome (not recorded which). The chain links TRBV5-1 to TRBJ2-5; 8 nucleotides align to TRBD1. The TCR comes from a human donor with myelodysplastic syndrome. CDR3 residues: CASSPSSPGQGGTQYF. CDR3 DNA: TGTGCCAGCAGCCCGTCGAGCCCCGGACAGGGTGGGACCCAGTACTTC. The variable domain in full, completed from reference TRBV5-1 and TRBJ2-5, reads KAGVTQTPRYLIKTRGQQVTLSCSPISGHRSVSWYQQTPGQGLQFLFEYFSETQRNKGNFPGRFSGRQFSNSRSEMNVSTLELGDSALYLCASSPSSPGQGGTQYFGPGTRLLVL.